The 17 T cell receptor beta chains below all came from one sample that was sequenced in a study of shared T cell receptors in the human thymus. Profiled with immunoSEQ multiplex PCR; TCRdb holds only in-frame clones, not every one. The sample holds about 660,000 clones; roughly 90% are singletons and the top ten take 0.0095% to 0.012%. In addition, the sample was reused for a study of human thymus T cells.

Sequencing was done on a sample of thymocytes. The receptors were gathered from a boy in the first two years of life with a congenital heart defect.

CDR3 residues: CASRYRGSSGNTIYF. In DNA, the CDR3 is TGTGCCAGCAGATACAGGGGAAGTTCTGGAAACACCATATATTTT. The chain links TRBV6-5 to TRBJ1-3; 7 bases are a match to TRBD1. V was pared by 6 bases and J by 1 base, with 6 bases of the junction left unmatched. Germline values: CDR1 MNHEY, CDR2 SVGAGI. The CDR3 length is 15 residues.

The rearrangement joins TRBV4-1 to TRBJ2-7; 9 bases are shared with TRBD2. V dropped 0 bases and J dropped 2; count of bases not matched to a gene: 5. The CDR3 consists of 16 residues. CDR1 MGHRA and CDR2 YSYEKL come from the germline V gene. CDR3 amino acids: CASSQDQREAAYEQYF. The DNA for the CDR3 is TGCGCCAGCAGCCAAGATCAGCGGGAGGCCGCCTACGAGCAGTACTTC.

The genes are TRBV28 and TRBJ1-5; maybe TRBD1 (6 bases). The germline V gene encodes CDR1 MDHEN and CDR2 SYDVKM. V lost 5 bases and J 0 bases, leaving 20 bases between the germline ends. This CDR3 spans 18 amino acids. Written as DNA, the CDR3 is TGTGCCAGCAGTCTGCATATCACAGGGCTCTATAGCAATCAGCCCCAGCATTTT. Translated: CASSLHITGLYSNQPQHF.

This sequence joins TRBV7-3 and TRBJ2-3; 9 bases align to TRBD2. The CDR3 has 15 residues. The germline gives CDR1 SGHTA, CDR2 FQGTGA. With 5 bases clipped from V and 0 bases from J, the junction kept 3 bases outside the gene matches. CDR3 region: CASSLAGLSTDTQYF. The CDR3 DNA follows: TGTGCCAGCAGCCTAGCGGGACTTAGCACAGATACGCAGTATTTT.

CDR3 nucleotide sequence: TGTGCCAGCAGTTACCCTACGACAGGGGTCCCCTACGAGCAGTACTTC. Protein sequence: CASSYPTTGVPYEQYF. The chain uses TRBV6-5 and TRBJ2-7; 8 bases agree with TRBD1. V gave up 2 bases and J gave up 2 bases; unmatched junction bases: 8. Germline V gene lookup returns CDR1 MNHEY and CDR2 SVGAGI. This CDR3 contains 16 residues.

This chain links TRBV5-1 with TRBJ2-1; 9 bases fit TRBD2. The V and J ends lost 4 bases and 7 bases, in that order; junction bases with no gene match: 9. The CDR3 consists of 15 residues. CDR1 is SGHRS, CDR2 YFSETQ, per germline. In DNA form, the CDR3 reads TGCGCCAGCAGCCTGGGACTAGCCAAAGAGAATGAGCAGTTCTTC. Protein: CASSLGLAKENEQFF.

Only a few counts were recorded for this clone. The CDR3 DNA follows: TGTGCCAGCAGCCGCGGGGACAGGGGGATCCGGGAGCAGTACTTC. It codes for CASSRGDRGIREQYF. The rearrangement links TRBV25-1 to TRBJ2-7, with 11 bases identical to TRBD1. The CDR3 is 15 amino acids. J gave up 7 bases and V 6 bases, and 11 bases lay outside the gene matches. The V gene's germline CDR1 is MGHDK and CDR2 SYGVNS.

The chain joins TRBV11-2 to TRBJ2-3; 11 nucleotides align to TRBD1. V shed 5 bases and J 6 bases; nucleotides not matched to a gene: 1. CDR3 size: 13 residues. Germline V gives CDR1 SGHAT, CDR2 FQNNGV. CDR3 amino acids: CASSGTGGDTQYF. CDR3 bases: TGTGCCAGCAGCGGGACAGGGGGGGATACGCAGTATTTT.

The CDR3 coding sequence is TGTGCCAGCAGCCGAACTAGCGGGAGCTACAATGAGCAGTTCTTC. This translates into CASSRTSGSYNEQFF. The rearrangement links TRBV11-1 to TRBJ2-1, with TRBD2 matching over 11 bases. The V and J ends lost 5 bases and 3 bases, in that order; junction bases with no gene match: 3. From germline, CDR1 is SGHAT and CDR2 FQDESV (reference sequence). This CDR3 is 15 amino acids long.

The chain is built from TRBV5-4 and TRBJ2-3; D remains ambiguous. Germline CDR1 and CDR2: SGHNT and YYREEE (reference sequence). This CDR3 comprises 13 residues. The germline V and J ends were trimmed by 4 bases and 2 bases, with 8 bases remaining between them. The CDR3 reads CASSAGFTDTQYF. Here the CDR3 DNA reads TGTGCCAGCAGCGCCGGTTTCACAGATACGCAGTATTTT.

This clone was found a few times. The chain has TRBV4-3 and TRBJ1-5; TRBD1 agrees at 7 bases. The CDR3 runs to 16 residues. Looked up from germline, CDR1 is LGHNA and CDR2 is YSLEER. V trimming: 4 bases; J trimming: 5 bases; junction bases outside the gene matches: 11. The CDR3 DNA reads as TGCGCCAGCAGCCCCGAGACAGGGAGGTCAGATCAGCCCCAGCATTTT. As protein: CASSPETGRSDQPQHF.

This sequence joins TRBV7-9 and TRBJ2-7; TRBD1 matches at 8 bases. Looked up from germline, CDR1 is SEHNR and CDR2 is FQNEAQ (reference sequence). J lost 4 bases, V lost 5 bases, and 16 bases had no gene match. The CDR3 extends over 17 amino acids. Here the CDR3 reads CASSLPSQGALLYEQYF. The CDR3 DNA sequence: TGTGCCAGCAGCCTGCCCTCTCAGGGGGCACTTTTGTACGAGCAGTACTTC.

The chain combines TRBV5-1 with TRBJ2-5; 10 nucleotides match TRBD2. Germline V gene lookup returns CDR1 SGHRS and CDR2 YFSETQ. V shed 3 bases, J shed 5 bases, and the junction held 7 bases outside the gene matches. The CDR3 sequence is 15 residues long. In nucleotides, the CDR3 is TGCGCCAGCAGCTCGCTAGCGGGAGTATCGGAGACCCAGTACTTC. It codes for CASSSLAGVSETQYF.

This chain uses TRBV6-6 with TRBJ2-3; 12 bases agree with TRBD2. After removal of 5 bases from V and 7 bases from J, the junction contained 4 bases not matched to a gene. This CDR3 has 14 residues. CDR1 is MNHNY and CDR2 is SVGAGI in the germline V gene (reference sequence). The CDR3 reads CASSPGLAGHTQYF. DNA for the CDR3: TGTGCCAGCAGTCCGGGACTAGCGGGCCATACGCAGTATTTT.

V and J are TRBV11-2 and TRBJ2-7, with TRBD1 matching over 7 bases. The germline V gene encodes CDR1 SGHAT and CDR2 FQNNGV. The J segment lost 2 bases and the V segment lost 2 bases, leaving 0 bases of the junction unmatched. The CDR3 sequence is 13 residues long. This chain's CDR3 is CASSLQGAYEQYF. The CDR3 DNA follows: TGTGCCAGCAGCTTACAGGGGGCCTACGAGCAGTACTTC.

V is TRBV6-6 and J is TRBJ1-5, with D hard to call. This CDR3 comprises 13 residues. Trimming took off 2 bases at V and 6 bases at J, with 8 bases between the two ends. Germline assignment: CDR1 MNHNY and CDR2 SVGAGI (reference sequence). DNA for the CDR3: TGTGCCAGCAGTTACGGAGGGTCTCAGCCCCAGCATTTT. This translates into CASSYGGSQPQHF.

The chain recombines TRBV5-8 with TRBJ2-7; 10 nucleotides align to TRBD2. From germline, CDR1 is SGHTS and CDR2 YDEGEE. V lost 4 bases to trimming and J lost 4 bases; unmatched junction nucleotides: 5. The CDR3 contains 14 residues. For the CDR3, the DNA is TGTGCCAGCAGCCCCAGCGGGAGGGGATACGAGCAGTACTTC. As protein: CASSPSGRGYEQYF.